A single sample is the source of the 28 T cell receptor beta chains below, sequenced in a study of blood T cell repertoires in COVID-19. Profiled with immunoSEQ multiplex PCR; TCRdb holds only in-frame clones, not every one. Among some 51,000 clones, more than 75% were seen once, and the ten largest hold over 8.5%. The source material was peripheral blood. All receptors come from a man aged 50-60 years with active COVID-19.

This chain uses TRBV28 with TRBJ1-4; perhaps TRBD1 as D (5 bases). CDR1 and CDR2 (germline): MDHEN, SYDVKM. CDR3 length: 19 residues. V was pared by 2 bases and J by 3 bases, with 22 bases between. CDR3 sequence: CASSLRFGGITRSNEKLFF. CDR3 bases: TGTGCCAGCAGTTTACGTTTCGGGGGAATTACGCGATCTAATGAAAAACTGTTTTTT.

This chain's CDR3 is CASSALGGEITYEQYF. In DNA form, the CDR3 reads TGTGCCAGCAGTGCTCTGGGCGGGGAAATCACCTACGAGCAGTACTTC. The rearrangement uses TRBV27 and TRBJ2-7, with D possibly matching TRBD2 (6 bases). Germline V gene sequence: CDR1 MNHEY, CDR2 SMNVEV (reference sequence). This CDR3 has 16 residues. V was trimmed by 5 bases and J by 2 bases, leaving 19 bases between them.

V is TRBV24-1 and J is TRBJ1-2; D is undetermined. Trimming removed 3 bases at V and 2 bases at J, with 15 bases between. The length of the CDR3 is 16 residues. Germline V gives CDR1 KGHDR, CDR2 SFDVKD. Here the CDR3 reads CATSDGDRGVNYGYTF. CDR3 bases: TGTGCCACCAGTGATGGCGATCGAGGAGTCAACTATGGCTACACCTTC.

The rearrangement uses TRBV7-9 and TRBJ1-1; D may be TRBD1 (5 bases). V shed 3 bases and J shed 3 bases, with 8 bases lying between them. Germline V gene data show CDR1 as SEHNR and CDR2 as FQNEAQ (reference sequence). The length of the CDR3 is 13 residues. CDR3 nucleotides: TGTGCCAGCAGCTTCACACAGGACACTGAAGCTTTCTTT. Translated, it gives CASSFTQDTEAFF. Together with reference TRBV7-9 and TRBJ1-1, the CDR3 gives the full variable domain: DTGVSQNPRHKITKRGQNVTFRCDPISEHNRLYWYRQTLGQGPEFLTYFQNEAQLEKSRLLSDRFSAERPKGSFSTLEIQRTEQGDSAMYLCASSFTQDTEAFFGQGTRLTVV.

The J gene is TRBJ2-2, the V gene TRBV6-2 or TRBV6-3, with 7 bases identical to TRBD2. The CDR3 has 16 amino acids. V lost 6 bases, J lost 8 bases, and 15 bases stayed unmatched. Germline-derived CDR1 and CDR2 are MNHEY and SVGEGT. The CDR3 DNA reads TGTGCCAGCAGCGGCCGGGACTACGGGCCCCCGGGGGAGCTGTTTTTT. This gives the protein CASSGRDYGPPGELFF.

The CDR3 DNA reads as TGCGCCAGCAGCCAAGATAGACTAGCGGGAGGGGATGAGCAGTTCTTC. This sequence encodes CASSQDRLAGGDEQFF. V is TRBV4-1 and J is TRBJ2-1, with 14 bases that match TRBD2. Germline loops: CDR1 MGHRA, CDR2 YSYEKL. Unmatched junction bases numbered 3, after V lost 0 bases and J lost 8 bases. This CDR3 has 16 residues.

The J gene is TRBJ2-3, the V gene TRBV5-1, with D possibly matching TRBD1 (6 bases). Germline CDR1 reads SGHRS; CDR2 reads YFSETQ. The CDR3 length is 15 residues. V was pared by 3 bases and J by 2 bases, with 13 bases between. As DNA, the CDR3 is TGCGCCAGCAGCTACGGACAGACTTACACAGATACGCAGTATTTT. This gives the protein CASSYGQTYTDTQYF. The full variable domain, with the rest looked up from reference TRBV5-1 and TRBJ2-3, is KAGVTQTPRYLIKTRGQQVTLSCSPISGHRSVSWYQQTPGQGLQFLFEYFSETQRNKGNFPGRFSGRQFSNSRSEMNVSTLELGDSALYLCASSYGQTYTDTQYFGPGTRLTVL.

This clone was seen a single time. The chain links TRBV6-5 to TRBJ1-1; perhaps TRBD1 as D (5 bases). The CDR3 consists of 14 residues. With 0 bases removed from V and 4 bases from J, the gap between germline ends came to 9 bases. Germline V gene data show CDR1 as MNHEY and CDR2 as SVGAGI. The CDR3 loop is CASSYSGGATEAFF. The CDR3 region has the DNA TGTGCCAGCAGTTACTCCGGGGGAGCCACTGAAGCTTTCTTT.

This chain joins TRBV6-5 and TRBJ1-2, with a weak D call TRBD1 (5 bases). Trimming shortened V by 0 bases and J by 0 bases, and 8 bases separated the two germline ends. The CDR3 runs to 15 residues. CDR1 and CDR2 (germline): MNHEY, SVGAGI. CDR3 sequence (DNA): TGTGCCAGCAGTTACTCGGACACTGCTAACTATGGCTACACCTTC. This gives the protein CASSYSDTANYGYTF.

This chain links TRBV18 with TRBJ2-6; 8 bases fit TRBD1. Unmatched junction bases numbered 2, after V lost 3 bases and J lost 4 bases. The CDR3 consists of 15 residues. From germline, CDR1 is KGHSH and CDR2 LQKENI. In DNA, the CDR3 is TGTGCCAGCTCACCGACAGGGGCCGGGGCCAACGTCCTGACTTTC. Residues: CASSPTGAGANVLTF. Drawing the rest from reference TRBV18 and TRBJ2-6, the complete variable domain is NAGVMQNPRHLVRRRGQEARLRCSPMKGHSHVYWYRQLPEEGLKFMVYLQKENIIDESGMPKERFSAEFPKEGPSILRIQQVVRGDSAAYFCASSPTGAGANVLTFGAGSRLTVL.

This clone was counted a single time. This sequence joins TRBV7-2 and TRBJ2-5, with TRBD2 identical over 10 bases. V shed 10 bases, J shed 4 bases, and the junction held 6 bases outside the gene matches. Germline V CDR1 and CDR2: SGHTA, FQGNSA. The CDR3 consists of 13 residues. The CDR3 sequence is CATRAGGRETQYF. In DNA form, the CDR3 reads TGTGCCACGAGAGCGGGGGGGCGAGAGACCCAGTACTTC.

This clone was seen once. The V and J genes are TRBV20-1 and TRBJ2-7; a possible D gene is TRBD1 (6 bases). V lost 3 bases to trimming and J lost 2 bases, with 17 bases between them. The CDR3 contains 15 residues. Germline V gene lookup returns CDR1 DFQATT and CDR2 SNEGSKA (reference sequence). CDR3 nucleotide sequence: TGCAGTGCTAGTGGGACATTGCCTTATGCCTACGAGCAGTACTTC. Protein sequence: CSASGTLPYAYEQYF.

This CDR3 is CASKTRTVVPYEQYF. CDR3 nucleotides: TGTGCCAGCAAGACCAGGACAGTCGTCCCCTACGAGCAGTACTTC. This chain joins TRBV2 and TRBJ2-7; D might be TRBD1 (6 bases). The CDR3 totals 15 residues. Per the germline V gene, CDR1 is SNHLY and CDR2 is FYNNEI. Trimming took 7 bases from V and 2 from J, leaving 18 bases between them.

The chain is built from TRBV28 and TRBJ1-5; D gene unclear. The length of the CDR3 is 14 residues. The germline gives CDR1 MDHEN, CDR2 SYDVKM. V lost 2 bases and J lost 2, with 7 bases in between. In DNA form, the CDR3 reads TGTGCCAGCAGTTTAATACGGGGCAATCAGCCCCAGCATTTT. It encodes CASSLIRGNQPQHF.

This rearrangement joins TRBV7-2 to TRBJ2-7; TRBD2 matches 14 bases. With 0 bases clipped from V and 5 bases from J, the junction kept 6 bases outside the gene matches. The CDR3 has 17 amino acids. The germline CDR1 and CDR2 sequences are SGHTA and FQGNSA. CDR3 protein: CASSLAGTSGSGHEQYF. CDR3 in DNA: TGTGCCAGCAGCTTAGCAGGGACTAGCGGGAGTGGCCACGAGCAGTACTTC.

This clone appeared a single time. The J gene is TRBJ2-7, the V gene TRBV28; 9 nucleotides align to TRBD1. Germline trimming cut 5 bases from V and 3 bases from J; bases unmatched to any gene: 5. Per germline, CDR1 MDHEN and CDR2 SYDVKM. CDR3 length: 14 amino acids. This CDR3 is CASSPPTGGYEQYF. The CDR3 DNA sequence: TGTGCCAGCAGTCCCCCGACAGGGGGCTACGAGCAGTACTTC.

This chain joins TRBV29-1 and TRBJ1-1, with 8 bases aligning to TRBD1. The CDR3 totals 13 residues. Germline loops: CDR1 SQVTM, CDR2 ANQGSEA. V trimming: 7 bases; J trimming: 3 bases; junction bases outside the gene matches: 7. Here the CDR3 DNA reads TGCAGCGCCGACAGGGGATGGGACACTGAAGCTTTCTTT. This gives the protein CSADRGWDTEAFF.

V is TRBV7-2 and J is TRBJ1-2; no definite D call. Trimming shortened V by 0 bases and J by 0 bases, and 17 bases separated the two germline ends. CDR1 is SGHTA and CDR2 is FQGNSA in the germline V gene. CDR3 length: 18 residues. CDR3 residues: CASSLARALASTNYGYTF. DNA for the CDR3: TGTGCCAGCAGCTTAGCGCGGGCCCTCGCCTCTACTAACTATGGCTACACCTTC.

The V call is TRBV6-5, the J call TRBJ2-1; 7 bases map to TRBD1. The CDR3 extends over 14 amino acids. Germline-derived CDR1 and CDR2 are MNHEY and SVGAGI. V lost 4 bases, J lost 6 bases, and 6 bases stayed unmatched. The CDR3 loop reads CASSSKGAVNEQFF. CDR3 sequence (DNA): TGTGCCAGCAGTTCAAAGGGGGCCGTCAATGAGCAGTTCTTC.

This chain joins TRBV19 and TRBJ1-1; 9 bases agree with TRBD1. This CDR3 is 14 amino acids long. Looked up from germline, CDR1 is LNHDA and CDR2 is SQIVND (reference sequence). Losses at the gene ends were 0 bases for V and 9 bases for J; bases not matched to a gene: 5. The CDR3 coding sequence is TGTGCCAGTAGTATAGATAGGACAGGGGACAAAGCTTTCTTT. It encodes CASSIDRTGDKAFF.

The V and J genes are TRBV19 and TRBJ1-5, with TRBD1 matching over 7 bases. Trimming at V came to 5 bases and at J to 0 bases, leaving 4 bases not matched to a gene. In germline, CDR1 is LNHDA, CDR2 SQIVND (reference sequence). CDR3 length: 15 amino acids. Here the CDR3 DNA reads TGTGCCAGTAGTGAAGACAGGGCTAGCAATCAGCCCCAGCATTTT. Its translation: CASSEDRASNQPQHF.

This clone was recorded once. The rearrangement joins TRBV19 to TRBJ2-3, with 9 bases matching TRBD1. This CDR3 region has 17 residues. With 2 bases clipped from V and 4 bases from J, the junction kept 10 bases outside the gene matches. CDR1 is LNHDA, CDR2 SQIVND, per germline (reference sequence). CDR3 DNA sequence: TGTGCCAGTAGTATAACCGGGACAGGGCAAGGTGCAGATACGCAGTATTTT. The encoded protein is CASSITGTGQGADTQYF.

V is TRBV5-1 and J is TRBJ2-6; 10 bases fit TRBD1. The V gene's germline CDR1 is SGHRS and CDR2 YFSETQ. Unmatched junction bases numbered 6, after V lost 3 bases and J lost 3 bases. The CDR3 has 17 amino acids. CDR3 region: CASSSGQGVGGANVLTF. CDR3 nucleotide sequence: TGCGCCAGCAGCTCCGGACAGGGGGTCGGTGGGGCCAACGTCCTGACTTTC.

The chain couples TRBV28 to TRBJ1-1; possibly TRBD1 for D (6 bases). Germline loops: CDR1 MDHEN, CDR2 SYDVKM. The CDR3 covers 15 residues. V was cut by 7 bases and J by 1 base, with 16 bases left in between. The DNA for the CDR3 is TGTGCCAGCACCGAAGCAGGGGCCCCGAACACTGAAGCTTTCTTT. Amino acids: CASTEAGAPNTEAFF.

The J gene is TRBJ1-5, the V gene TRBV6-6; 9 bases are a match to TRBD1. Unmatched junction bases numbered 11, after V lost 10 bases and J lost 7 bases. Germline V CDR1 and CDR2: MNHNY, SVGAGI (reference sequence). This CDR3 contains 14 residues. CDR3 nucleotide sequence: TGTGCCATCCGCACCGGACAGGGGCGCCAGCCCCAGCATTTT. Its protein product is CAIRTGQGRQPQHF.

This clone has only a few counts. The chain has TRBV7-2 and TRBJ2-3; 9 bases match TRBD1. This CDR3 is built from 15 residues. The ends lost 4 bases at V and 6 bases at J; junction bases unmatched: 8. Germline V gene data show CDR1 as SGHTA and CDR2 as FQGNSA. The CDR3 reads CASSSTDRGVDTQYF. The CDR3 DNA sequence: TGTGCCAGCAGCTCCACTGACAGGGGGGTTGATACGCAGTATTTT.

This rearrangement joins TRBV4-2 to TRBJ1-4, with 9 positions matching TRBD1. CDR3 length equals 15 residues. Germline CDR1 reads LGHNA; CDR2 reads YNFKEQ. The J segment lost 7 bases and the V segment lost 4 bases, leaving 7 bases of the junction unmatched. This CDR3 is CASSLRGQGFEKLFF. As DNA, the CDR3 is TGTGCCAGCAGCCTGCGGGGACAGGGCTTTGAAAAACTGTTTTTT.

V is TRBV5-1 and J is TRBJ2-2; 7 positions agree with TRBD2. The CDR3 is 15 amino acids. CDR1 is SGHRS and CDR2 is YFSETQ in the germline V gene. After removal of 4 bases from V and 7 bases from J, the junction contained 10 bases not matched to a gene. CDR3 sequence reads: CASSPGTNEGGELFF. CDR3 in DNA: TGCGCCAGCAGCCCCGGGACTAACGAGGGCGGGGAGCTGTTTTTT.